This TCR beta chain was captured by sequencing in a study of cytomegalovirus exposure and HLA in healthy donors. To note about this clone: Its matching antigen is unknown.

General study points: Later analysis showed most CMV-associated TCR beta chains appearing HLA-restricted. Further analysis was carried out later, and it showed several of the most significant clusters appearing linked to common viral pathogens.

In the PCR, 60 Vbeta and 13 Jbeta primers were used. Clones were read by immunoSEQ multiplex PCR, and TCRdb kept only the in-frame ones, dropping some. Here the sample spans over 100,000 clones, about four fifths being singletons. Trimming removed 4 bases from V and 6 bases from J, with 10 bases in between. This CDR3 spans 14 amino acids. Germline V lookup: CDR1 SNHLY, CDR2 FYNNEI. What was sequenced was PBMCs. The rearrangement joins TRBV2 to TRBJ1-6; no clear D gene. This TCR came from a woman between 18 and 29 years old in good health and CMV-seropositive. The CDR3 bases are TGTGCCAGCAGTGGAGGCAGAACTAATTCACCCCTCCACTTT. Its protein product is CASSGGRTNSPLHF.